This entry lists 9 T cell receptor beta chains sequenced from one sample in a study of blood T cell repertoires in COVID-19. Sequencing used immunoSEQ multiplex PCR; TCRdb keeps in-frame clones, though not all of them. The table records about 460,000 clones, approximately 86% of them present only once. Sample: PBMCs or T cells enriched from blood (not recorded which). Receptor source: a woman in her sixties or seventies who had recovered from COVID-19.

This chain connects TRBV6-5 to TRBJ2-7; D is possibly TRBD2 (7 bases). Germline lookup yields CDR1 MNHEY and CDR2 SVGAGI. This CDR3 region has 16 residues. Trimming took 0 bases from V and 2 from J, leaving 14 bases between them. DNA for the CDR3: TGTGCCAGCAGTTACTCGAAGGGGGGGCTCACCTACGAGCAGTACGTC. It translates to CASSYSKGGLTYEQYV.

The gene calls are TRBV5-4 and TRBJ2-2, with TRBD1 matching over 12 bases. The CDR3 sequence is 16 residues long. Germline trimming cut 0 bases from V and 6 bases from J; bases unmatched to any gene: 3. Germline lookup yields CDR1 SGHNT and CDR2 YYREEE (reference sequence). The CDR3 sequence is CASSLGGTGGPGELFF. The CDR3 DNA sequence: TGTGCCAGCAGCTTGGGAGGGACAGGGGGCCCCGGGGAGCTGTTTTTT. Full variable domain (remainder filled in from reference TRBV5-4 and TRBJ2-2): ETGVTQSPTHLIKTRGQQVTLRCSSQSGHNTVSWYQQALGQGPQFIFQYYREEENGRGNFPPRFSGLQFPNYSSELNVNALELDDSALYLCASSLGGTGGPGELFFGEGSRLTVL.

The DNA for the CDR3 is TGTGCCAGCAGCCCGAGGGCGGGGAACACCGGGGAGCTGTTTTTT. Amino acid sequence: CASSPRAGNTGELFF. The chain has TRBV11-3 and TRBJ2-2, with D maybe TRBD2 (5 bases). Germline-derived CDR1 and CDR2 are SGHNT and YENEEA. V shed 5 bases and J shed 1 base, with 11 bases lying between them. The CDR3 consists of 15 residues.

The J gene is TRBJ1-6, the V gene TRBV3-1 (or the pseudogene TRBV3-2); a weak D match, TRBD1 (5 bases). Germline V gene sequence: CDR1 LGHDT, CDR2 YNNKEL (reference sequence). The ends were cut back, 7 bases at V and 2 bases at J, with 9 bases in the middle. This CDR3 is built from 14 residues. CDR3 in amino acids: CASTSTAYNSPLHF. CDR3 DNA sequence: TGTGCCAGCACCTCGACAGCCTATAATTCACCCCTCCACTTT.

This clone was seen just once. The V gene is TRBV6-5, the J gene TRBJ1-2, with TRBD1 as a possible D gene (6 bases). V lost 5 bases, J lost 0 bases, and 13 bases lay in between. This CDR3 has 15 amino acids. Germline assignment: CDR1 MNHEY and CDR2 SVGAGI. The CDR3 loop reads CASSLDSKTNYGYTF. The CDR3 bases are TGTGCCAGCAGTCTGGACAGTAAGACTAACTATGGCTACACCTTC.

This chain connects TRBV4-1 to TRBJ1-5; D is undetermined. The germline V and J ends were trimmed by 1 base and 7 bases, with 17 bases remaining between them. There are 16 residues in the CDR3. Germline CDR1 MGHRA, CDR2 YSYEKL. In DNA form, the CDR3 reads TGCGCCAGCAGCCAAGCTCTCCCCACAGCTGGGCAGCCCCAGCATTTT. This encodes CASSQALPTAGQPQHF.

This clone came up once. The V and J genes are TRBV9 and TRBJ1-1; a weak D match, TRBD1 (5 bases). This CDR3 has 15 amino acids. V was cut by 3 bases and J by 0 bases, with 12 bases left in between. CDR1 is SGDLS, CDR2 YYNGEE, per germline. The CDR3 protein is CASSGHAGMNTEAFF. DNA of the CDR3: TGTGCCAGCAGCGGCCACGCAGGGATGAACACTGAAGCTTTCTTT.

V gene TRBV15 combines with J gene TRBJ1-2; unclear D gene. In germline, CDR1 is LNHNV, CDR2 YYDKDF (reference sequence). The CDR3 spans 13 residues. Trimming pared 5 bases from V and 4 bases from J, leaving 11 bases between. The CDR3 coding sequence is TGTGCCACCAGCGTAGCTAATATCTATGGCTACACCTTC. Translation: CATSVANIYGYTF.

This chain connects TRBV4-1 to TRBJ2-3; maybe TRBD1 (7 bases). The CDR3 sequence is 17 residues long. Trimming removed 3 bases at V and 0 bases at J, with 16 bases between. Germline CDR1 and CDR2: MGHRA and YSYEKL. This CDR3 reads CASSHLRGQISTDTQYF. The CDR3 DNA sequence: TGCGCCAGCAGCCATCTGCGGGGACAGATCAGCACAGATACGCAGTATTTT.